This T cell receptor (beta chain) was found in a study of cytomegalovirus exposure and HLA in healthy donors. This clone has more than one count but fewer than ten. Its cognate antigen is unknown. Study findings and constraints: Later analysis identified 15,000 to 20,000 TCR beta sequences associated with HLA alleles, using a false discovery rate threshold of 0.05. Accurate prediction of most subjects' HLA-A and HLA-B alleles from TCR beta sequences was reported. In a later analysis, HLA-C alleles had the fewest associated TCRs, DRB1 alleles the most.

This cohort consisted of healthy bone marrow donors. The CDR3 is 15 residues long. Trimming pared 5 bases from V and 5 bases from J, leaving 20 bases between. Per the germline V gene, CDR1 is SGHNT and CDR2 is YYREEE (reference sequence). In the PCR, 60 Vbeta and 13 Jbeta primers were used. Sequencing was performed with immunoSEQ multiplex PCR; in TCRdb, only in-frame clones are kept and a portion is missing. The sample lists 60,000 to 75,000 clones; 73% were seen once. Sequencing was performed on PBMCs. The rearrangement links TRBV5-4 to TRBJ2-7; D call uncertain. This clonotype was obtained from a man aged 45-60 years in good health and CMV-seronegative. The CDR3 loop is CASSGESRFSHEQYF. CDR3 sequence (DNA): TGTGCCAGCAGTGGAGAGTCCCGGTTTTCCCACGAGCAGTACTTC. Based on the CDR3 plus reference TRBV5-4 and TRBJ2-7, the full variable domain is ETGVTQSPTHLIKTRGQQVTLRCSSQSGHNTVSWYQQALGQGPQFIFQYYREEENGRGNFPPRFSGLQFPNYSSELNVNALELDDSALYLCASSGESRFSHEQYFGPGTRLTVT.